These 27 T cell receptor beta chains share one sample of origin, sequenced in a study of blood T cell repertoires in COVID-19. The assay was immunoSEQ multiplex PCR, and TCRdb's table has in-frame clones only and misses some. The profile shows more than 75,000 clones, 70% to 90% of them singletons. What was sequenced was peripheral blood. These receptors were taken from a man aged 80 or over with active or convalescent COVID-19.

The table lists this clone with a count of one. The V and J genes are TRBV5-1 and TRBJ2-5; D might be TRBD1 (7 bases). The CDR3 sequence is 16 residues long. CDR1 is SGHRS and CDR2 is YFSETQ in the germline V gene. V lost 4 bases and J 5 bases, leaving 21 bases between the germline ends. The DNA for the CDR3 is TGCGCCAGCAGCCAACGGACAGGAGGGGGTTTCGAGACCCAGTACTTC. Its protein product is CASSQRTGGGFETQYF.

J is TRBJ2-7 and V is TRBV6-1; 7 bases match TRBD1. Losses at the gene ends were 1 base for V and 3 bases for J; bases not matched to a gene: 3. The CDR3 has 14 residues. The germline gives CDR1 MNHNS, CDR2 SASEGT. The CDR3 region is CASSEVGGDYEQYF. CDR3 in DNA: TGTGCCAGCAGTGAAGTAGGGGGCGACTACGAGCAGTACTTC.

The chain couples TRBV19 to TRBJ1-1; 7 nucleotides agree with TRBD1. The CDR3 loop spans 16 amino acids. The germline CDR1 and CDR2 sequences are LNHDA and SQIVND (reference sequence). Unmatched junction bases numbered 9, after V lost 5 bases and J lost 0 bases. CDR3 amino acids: CASSPQTGIMNTEAFF. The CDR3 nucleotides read TGTGCCAGTAGTCCCCAGACAGGGATTATGAACACTGAAGCTTTCTTT.

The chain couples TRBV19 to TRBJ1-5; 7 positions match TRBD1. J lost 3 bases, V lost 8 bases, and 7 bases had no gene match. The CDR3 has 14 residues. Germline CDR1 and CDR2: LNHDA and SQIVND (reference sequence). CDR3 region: CASGMGQINQPQHF. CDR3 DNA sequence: TGTGCCAGTGGGATGGGACAGATCAATCAGCCCCAGCATTTT.

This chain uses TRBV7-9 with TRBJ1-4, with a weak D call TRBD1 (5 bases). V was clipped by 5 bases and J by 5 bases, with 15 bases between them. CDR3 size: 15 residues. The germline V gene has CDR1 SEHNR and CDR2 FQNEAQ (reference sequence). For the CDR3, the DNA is TGTGCCAGCAGCGCCTCGGGGGGAGGGAATGAAAAACTGTTTTTT. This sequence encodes CASSASGGGNEKLFF.

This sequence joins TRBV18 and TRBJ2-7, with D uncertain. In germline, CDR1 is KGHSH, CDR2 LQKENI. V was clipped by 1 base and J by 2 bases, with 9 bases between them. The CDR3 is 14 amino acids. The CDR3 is CASSPRLSPYEQYF. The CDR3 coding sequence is TGTGCCAGCTCACCACGGCTTAGCCCCTACGAGCAGTACTTC.

The DNA of the CDR3 is TGTGCCAGCAGTCTGGACAGGCGAAACACCATATATTTT. As protein: CASSLDRRNTIYF. The chain is built from TRBV6-5 and TRBJ1-3; TRBD1 aligns across 7 bases. V was pared by 5 bases and J by 5 bases, with 3 bases of the junction left unmatched. Germline lookup yields CDR1 MNHEY and CDR2 SVGAGI. The CDR3 extends over 13 amino acids.

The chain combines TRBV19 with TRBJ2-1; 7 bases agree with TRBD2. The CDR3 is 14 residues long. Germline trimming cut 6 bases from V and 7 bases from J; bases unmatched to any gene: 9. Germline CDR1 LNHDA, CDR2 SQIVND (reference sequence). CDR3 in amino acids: CASSGRITSNEQFF. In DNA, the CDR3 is TGTGCCAGTAGCGGGAGGATCACCTCGAATGAGCAGTTCTTC.

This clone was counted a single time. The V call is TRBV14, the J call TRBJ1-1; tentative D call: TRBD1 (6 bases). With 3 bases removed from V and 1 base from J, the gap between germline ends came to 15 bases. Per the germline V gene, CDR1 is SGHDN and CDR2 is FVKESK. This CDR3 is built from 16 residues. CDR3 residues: CASSQIRGQSNTEAFF. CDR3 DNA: TGTGCCAGCAGCCAGATCCGGGGACAATCGAACACTGAAGCTTTCTTT.

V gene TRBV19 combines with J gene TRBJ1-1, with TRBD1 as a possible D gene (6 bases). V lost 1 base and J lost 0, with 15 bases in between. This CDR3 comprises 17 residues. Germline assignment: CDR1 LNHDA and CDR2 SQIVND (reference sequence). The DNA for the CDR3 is TGTGCCAGTAGTATAGCCGGCAGGGGCAATATGAACACTGAAGCTTTCTTT. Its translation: CASSIAGRGNMNTEAFF.

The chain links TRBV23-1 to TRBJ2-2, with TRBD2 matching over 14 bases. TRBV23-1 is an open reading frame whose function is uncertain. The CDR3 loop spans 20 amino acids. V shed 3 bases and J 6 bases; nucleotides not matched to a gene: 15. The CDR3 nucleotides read TGCGCCAGCAGTCAGGTGTCCAGGGGGGGACTAGCGGGAGATCCCGGGGAGCTGTTTTTT. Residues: CASSQVSRGGLAGDPGELFF.

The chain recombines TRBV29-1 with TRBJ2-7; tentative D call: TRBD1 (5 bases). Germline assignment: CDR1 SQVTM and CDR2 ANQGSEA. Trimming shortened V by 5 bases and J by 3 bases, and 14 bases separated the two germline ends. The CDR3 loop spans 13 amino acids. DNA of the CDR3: TGCAGCGTTCTAGGGGCCGCCGACTACGAGCAGTACTTC. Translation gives CSVLGAADYEQYF.

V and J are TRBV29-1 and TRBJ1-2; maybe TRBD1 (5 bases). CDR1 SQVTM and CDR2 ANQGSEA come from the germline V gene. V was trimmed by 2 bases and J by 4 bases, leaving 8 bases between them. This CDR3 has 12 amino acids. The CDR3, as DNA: TGCAGCGTTGAACTTGACAGCTATGGCTACACCTTC. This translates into CSVELDSYGYTF.

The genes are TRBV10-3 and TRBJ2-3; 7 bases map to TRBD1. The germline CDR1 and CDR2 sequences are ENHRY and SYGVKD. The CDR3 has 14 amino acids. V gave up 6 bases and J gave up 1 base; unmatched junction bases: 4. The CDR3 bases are TGTGCCATCAGGACGGGGACAGGCACAGATACGCAGTATTTT. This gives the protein CAIRTGTGTDTQYF.

The CDR3 sequence: CASSYLANTGELFF. The CDR3 region has the DNA TGTGCCAGCAGTTACCTTGCGAACACCGGGGAGCTGTTTTTT. The genes are TRBV6-2 or TRBV6-3 and TRBJ2-2; D uncertain. Deletions cut 2 bases from V and 0 bases from J, with 4 bases between. CDR1 and CDR2 (germline): MNHEY, SVGEGT. The CDR3 consists of 14 residues.

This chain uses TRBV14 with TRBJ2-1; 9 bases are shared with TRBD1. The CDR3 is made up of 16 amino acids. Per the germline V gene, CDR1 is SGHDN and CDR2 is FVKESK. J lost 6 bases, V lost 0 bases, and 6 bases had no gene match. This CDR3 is CASSQDWGTGSNEQFF. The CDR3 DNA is TGTGCCAGCAGCCAAGATTGGGGGACAGGGAGCAATGAGCAGTTCTTC.

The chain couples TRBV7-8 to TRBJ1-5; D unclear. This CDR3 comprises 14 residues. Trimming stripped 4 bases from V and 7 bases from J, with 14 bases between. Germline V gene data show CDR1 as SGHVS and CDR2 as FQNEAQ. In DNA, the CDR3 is TGTGCCAGCAGCTGGGCGATAAAGGAACAGCCCCAGCATTTT. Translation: CASSWAIKEQPQHF.

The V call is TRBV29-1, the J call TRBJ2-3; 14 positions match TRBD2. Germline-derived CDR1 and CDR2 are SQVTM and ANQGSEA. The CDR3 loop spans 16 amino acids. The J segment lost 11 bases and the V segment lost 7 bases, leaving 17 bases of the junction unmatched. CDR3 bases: TGCAGCGCGGGACCGGGACTAGCGGGAGTGAGTAGAGGGCAGTATTTT. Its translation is CSAGPGLAGVSRGQYF.

The CDR3: CASSYGSSGNTIYF. CDR3 in DNA: TGCGCCAGCAGCTACGGGAGCTCTGGAAACACCATATATTTT. The chain links TRBV5-1 to TRBJ1-3; no clear D gene. The CDR3 consists of 14 residues. Looked up from germline, CDR1 is SGHRS and CDR2 is YFSETQ. Trimming took 3 bases from V and 0 from J, leaving 7 bases between them.

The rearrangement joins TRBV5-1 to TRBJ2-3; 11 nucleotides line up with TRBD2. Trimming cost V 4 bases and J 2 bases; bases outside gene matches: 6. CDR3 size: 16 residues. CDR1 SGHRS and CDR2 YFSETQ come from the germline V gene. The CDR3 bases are TGCGCCAGCAGCACAATACTAGCGGGAGTCACAGATACGCAGTATTTT. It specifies CASSTILAGVTDTQYF.

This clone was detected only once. CDR3 sequence reads: CASSPGGYGYTF. Here the CDR3 DNA reads TGTGCCAGCAGCCCCGGGGGGTATGGCTACACCTTC. V and J are TRBV14 and TRBJ1-2; weak D call: TRBD1 (5 bases). Germline CDR1 and CDR2: SGHDN and FVKESK. The germline V and J ends were trimmed by 4 bases and 5 bases, with 8 bases remaining between them. This CDR3 has 12 amino acids.

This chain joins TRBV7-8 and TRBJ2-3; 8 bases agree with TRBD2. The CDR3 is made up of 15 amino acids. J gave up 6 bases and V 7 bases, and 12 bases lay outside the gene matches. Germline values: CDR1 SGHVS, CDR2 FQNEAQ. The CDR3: CASILVNGRVDTQYF. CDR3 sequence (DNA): TGTGCCAGCATCCTGGTGAACGGGAGGGTGGATACGCAGTATTTT.

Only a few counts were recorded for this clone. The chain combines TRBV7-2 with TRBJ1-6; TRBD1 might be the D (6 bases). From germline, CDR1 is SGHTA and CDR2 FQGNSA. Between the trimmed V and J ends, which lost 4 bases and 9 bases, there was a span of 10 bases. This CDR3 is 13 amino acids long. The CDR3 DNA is TGTGCCAGCAGCTCACAGGGCCCTTCACCCCTCCACTTT. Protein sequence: CASSSQGPSPLHF.

This CDR3 reads CASSRTGGNHEQYF. The CDR3 bases are TGTGCCAGCAGCAGGACAGGGGGCAACCACGAGCAGTACTTC. The chain carries TRBV6-5 and TRBJ2-7; 11 positions agree with TRBD1. The germline CDR1 and CDR2 sequences are MNHEY and SVGAGI. Germline trimming cut 6 bases from V and 5 bases from J; bases unmatched to any gene: 6. The CDR3 is 14 amino acids.

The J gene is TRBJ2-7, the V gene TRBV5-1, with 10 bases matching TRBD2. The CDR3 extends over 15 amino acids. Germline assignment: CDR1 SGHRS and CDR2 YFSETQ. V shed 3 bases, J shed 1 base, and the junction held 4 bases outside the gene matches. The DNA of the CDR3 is TGCGCCAGCAGCTCTAGCGGGAGTAGATCCTACGAGCAGTACTTC. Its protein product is CASSSSGSRSYEQYF.

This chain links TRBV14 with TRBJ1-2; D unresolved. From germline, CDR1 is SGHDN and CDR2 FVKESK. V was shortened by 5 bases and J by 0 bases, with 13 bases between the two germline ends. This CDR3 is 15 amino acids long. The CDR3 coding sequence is TGTGCCAGCAGCAAGGACTGGTTCGCTAACTATGGCTACACCTTC. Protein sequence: CASSKDWFANYGYTF.

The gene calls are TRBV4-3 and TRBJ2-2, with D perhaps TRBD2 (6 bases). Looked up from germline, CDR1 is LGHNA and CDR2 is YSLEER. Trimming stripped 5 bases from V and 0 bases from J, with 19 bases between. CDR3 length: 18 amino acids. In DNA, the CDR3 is TGCGCCAGCAGCTACGAAGTTCTAGCGAGCGCGAACACCGGGGAGCTGTTTTTT. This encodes CASSYEVLASANTGELFF.